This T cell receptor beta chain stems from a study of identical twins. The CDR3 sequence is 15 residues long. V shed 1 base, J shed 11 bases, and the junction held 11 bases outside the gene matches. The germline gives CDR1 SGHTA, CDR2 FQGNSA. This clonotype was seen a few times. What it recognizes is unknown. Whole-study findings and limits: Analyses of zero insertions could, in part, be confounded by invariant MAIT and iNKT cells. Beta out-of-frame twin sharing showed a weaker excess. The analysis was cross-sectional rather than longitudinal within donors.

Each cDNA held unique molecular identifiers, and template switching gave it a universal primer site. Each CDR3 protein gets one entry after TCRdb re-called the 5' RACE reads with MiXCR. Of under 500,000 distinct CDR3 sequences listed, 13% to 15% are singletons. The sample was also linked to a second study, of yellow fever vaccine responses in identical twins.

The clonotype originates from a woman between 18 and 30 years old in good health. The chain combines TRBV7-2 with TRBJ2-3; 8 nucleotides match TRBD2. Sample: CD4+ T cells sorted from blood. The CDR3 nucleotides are TGTGCCAGCAGCTTAGTGGCGGGAGGCATCAGTGAGCAGTATTTT. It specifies CASSLVAGGISEQYF.